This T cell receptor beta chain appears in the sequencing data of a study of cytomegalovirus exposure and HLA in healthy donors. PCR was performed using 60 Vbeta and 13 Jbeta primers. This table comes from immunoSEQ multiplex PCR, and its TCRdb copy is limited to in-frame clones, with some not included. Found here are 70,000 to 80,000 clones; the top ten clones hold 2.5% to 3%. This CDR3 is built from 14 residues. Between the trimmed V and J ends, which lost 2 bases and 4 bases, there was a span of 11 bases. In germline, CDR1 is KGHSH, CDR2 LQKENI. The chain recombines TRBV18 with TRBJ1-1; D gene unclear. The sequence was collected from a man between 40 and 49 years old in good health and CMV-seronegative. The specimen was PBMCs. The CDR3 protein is CASSPEGRITEAFF. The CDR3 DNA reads TGTGCCAGCTCACCAGAAGGGAGGATCACTGAAGCTTTCTTT.